The 29 T cell receptor beta chains listed next were all sequenced from one sample in a study of blood T cell repertoires in COVID-19. The table came from immunoSEQ multiplex PCR; TCRdb's copy has only in-frame clones and leaves some out. This sample has under 250,000 clones, with approximately 80% found just once. Sample: peripheral blood. These receptors all come from a woman aged 55 to 70 with active or convalescent COVID-19.

The rearrangement links TRBV28 to TRBJ1-2; D unclear. Trimming removed 10 bases from V and 3 bases from J, with 18 bases in between. The CDR3 length is 14 residues. From germline, CDR1 is MDHEN and CDR2 SYDVKM. In DNA, the CDR3 is TGTGCCACCCTCCACGGGGAGAACTACTATGGCTACACCTTC. Amino acids: CATLHGENYYGYTF.

The chain recombines TRBV6-1 with TRBJ2-7; 13 bases map to TRBD2. Germline CDR1 is MNHNS and CDR2 is SASEGT. This CDR3 is 16 amino acids long. V lost 3 bases to trimming and J lost 3 bases; unmatched junction nucleotides: 5. The CDR3 DNA is TGTGCCAGCAGTGATCCGGGACTAGCGGGACTCTACGAGCAGTACTTC. Translation: CASSDPGLAGLYEQYF.

The chain uses TRBV14 and TRBJ2-1, with TRBD1 as a possible D gene (8 bases). Germline V gene lookup returns CDR1 SGHDN and CDR2 FVKESK. Trimming removed 4 bases at V and 5 bases at J, with 15 bases between. The CDR3 loop spans 15 amino acids. The CDR3 spells CASSRFTGGDNEQFF. In DNA, the CDR3 is TGTGCCAGCAGCCGTTTCACAGGGGGGGACAATGAGCAGTTCTTC.

The V call is TRBV5-1, the J call TRBJ1-3; D perhaps matches TRBD1 (6 bases). CDR1 SGHRS and CDR2 YFSETQ come from the germline V gene. CDR3 length: 18 residues. The V and J ends lost 1 base and 0 bases respectively, with 17 bases between them. The CDR3 DNA is TGCGCCAGCAGCTTGTTCAGGGGAGTATCCTTCTCTGGAAACACCATATATTTT. Translating gives CASSLFRGVSFSGNTIYF.

The J gene is TRBJ1-2, the V gene TRBV6-5, with D perhaps matching TRBD1 (5 bases). Trimming shortened V by 6 bases and J by 8 bases, and 19 bases separated the two germline ends. Germline CDR1 MNHEY, CDR2 SVGAGI. The CDR3 totals 14 residues. The CDR3 spells CASSPTRRGNGYTF. DNA of the CDR3: TGTGCCAGCAGCCCAACGAGGCGGGGGAACGGCTACACCTTC.

The chain links TRBV6-4 to TRBJ1-1, with 7 nucleotides matching TRBD1. Germline CDR1 and CDR2: MRHNA and SNTAGT. V lost 6 bases to trimming and J lost 5 bases; unmatched junction nucleotides: 9. The CDR3 has 14 residues. CDR3 in amino acids: CASSTDRLGTEAFF. In DNA form, the CDR3 reads TGTGCCAGCAGCACGGACAGGTTGGGAACTGAAGCTTTCTTT.

The chain is built from TRBV14 and TRBJ1-5; D unresolved. The germline V gene encodes CDR1 SGHDN and CDR2 FVKESK. This CDR3 has 12 residues. V was pared by 4 bases and J by 4 bases, with 5 bases between. CDR3 protein: CASSRTNQPQHF. As DNA, the CDR3 is TGTGCCAGCAGCCGGACTAATCAGCCCCAGCATTTT.

The rearrangement links TRBV4-1 to TRBJ1-1, with D possibly TRBD1 on 6 matching bases. The CDR3 is made up of 13 amino acids. Deletions cut 2 bases from V and 4 bases from J, with 8 bases between. From germline, CDR1 is MGHRA and CDR2 YSYEKL. CDR3 in amino acids: CASSQPQGTEAFF. Written as DNA, the CDR3 is TGCGCCAGCAGCCAACCACAGGGCACTGAAGCTTTCTTT.

V gene TRBV5-1 combines with J gene TRBJ2-3; 10 bases map to TRBD2. Trimming removed 2 bases from V and 1 base from J; junction bases left unmatched: 1. Germline-derived CDR1 and CDR2 are SGHRS and YFSETQ. The CDR3 is 15 amino acids. CDR3 amino acids: CASSFGTSGTDTQYF. In nucleotides, the CDR3 is TGCGCCAGCAGCTTCGGGACTAGCGGCACAGATACGCAGTATTTT.

This chain links TRBV27 with TRBJ2-5; D possibly corresponds to TRBD1 (6 bases). The CDR3 spans 14 residues. The germline V and J ends were trimmed by 4 bases and 7 bases, with 16 bases remaining between them. In germline, CDR1 is MNHEY, CDR2 SMNVEV (reference sequence). Written as DNA, the CDR3 is TGTGCCAGCAGTTCCAGGGGCCCTGGGGGGACCCAGTACTTC. Its translation: CASSSRGPGGTQYF.

Here the CDR3 reads CASSGSWGHNEQFF. In DNA, the CDR3 is TGTGCCAGCAGCGGATCGTGGGGGCACAATGAGCAGTTCTTC. The chain is built from TRBV7-2 and TRBJ2-1; D may be TRBD1 (6 bases). Germline CDR1 reads SGHTA; CDR2 reads FQGNSA. The V gene lost 5 bases and the J gene lost 5 bases, with 13 bases spanning the gap. This CDR3 has 14 residues.

Only one count was recorded for this clone. The rearrangement uses TRBV13 and TRBJ1-4; the D is unclear. CDR1 and CDR2 (germline): PRHDT, FYEKMQ (reference sequence). This CDR3 spans 14 amino acids. V lost 5 bases to trimming and J lost 7 bases, with 14 bases between them. CDR3 residues: CASSPRGIVEKLFF. In nucleotides, the CDR3 is TGTGCCAGCAGCCCCCGAGGAATTGTTGAAAAACTGTTTTTT.

The CDR3 loop reads CASSEGTGEGNTIYF. CDR3 DNA sequence: TGTGCCAGCAGTGAAGGGACAGGGGAAGGAAACACCATATATTTT. V and J are TRBV25-1 and TRBJ1-3; 10 nucleotides agree with TRBD1. Germline V gene data show CDR1 as MGHDK and CDR2 as SYGVNS. CDR3 length equals 15 residues. V lost 2 bases and J lost 4; bases outside the gene matches: 2.

This chain uses TRBV9 with TRBJ2-4; TRBD2 is a possible D gene (6 bases). This CDR3 region has 16 residues. Germline V gives CDR1 SGDLS, CDR2 YYNGEE. Trimming shortened V by 1 base and J by 0 bases, and 11 bases separated the two germline ends. CDR3 in amino acids: CASSVTSGLAKNIQYF. The DNA of the CDR3 is TGTGCCAGCAGCGTAACCAGCGGGCTAGCCAAAAACATTCAGTACTTC.

V gene TRBV6-5 combines with J gene TRBJ1-2, with a possible D match to TRBD1 (6 bases). The length of the CDR3 is 13 residues. The germline gives CDR1 MNHEY, CDR2 SVGAGI. V was trimmed by 2 bases and J by 8 bases, leaving 12 bases between them. The CDR3 bases are TGTGCCAGCAGTTACGAACAGGGCCTGGGCTACACCTTC. Protein product: CASSYEQGLGYTF.

The chain uses TRBV5-6 and TRBJ1-2; D is uncertain. V gave up 2 bases and J gave up 1 base, with 6 bases separating them. The CDR3 runs 13 residues. CDR1 is SGHDT and CDR2 is YYEEEE in the germline V gene. CDR3 sequence reads: CASSFIGNYGYTF. The DNA of the CDR3 is TGTGCCAGCAGCTTTATCGGTAACTATGGCTACACCTTC.

The chain links TRBV4-1 to TRBJ2-7; tentative D call: TRBD2 (5 bases). The V end lost 4 bases, the J end lost 4 bases, and 14 bases lay between the germline ends. CDR3 length equals 14 residues. Germline CDR1 is MGHRA and CDR2 is YSYEKL. The CDR3 reads CASSRVLGEYEQYF. CDR3 sequence (DNA): TGCGCCAGCAGCCGAGTCCTCGGGGAGTACGAGCAGTACTTC.

The gene calls are TRBV4-2 and TRBJ2-7; TRBD2 matches at 12 bases. The CDR3 is made up of 15 amino acids. Looked up from germline, CDR1 is LGHNA and CDR2 is YNFKEQ. V dropped 5 bases and J dropped 4; count of bases not matched to a gene: 6. The CDR3 loop reads CASSFAGTSGYEQYF. Written as DNA, the CDR3 is TGTGCCAGCAGCTTCGCCGGGACTAGCGGGTACGAGCAGTACTTC.

The chain recombines TRBV25-1 with TRBJ1-1; 7 bases align to TRBD1. The germline CDR1 and CDR2 sequences are MGHDK and SYGVNS. The CDR3 length is 15 residues. The J segment lost 5 bases and the V segment lost 5 bases, leaving 11 bases of the junction unmatched. Here the CDR3 reads CASSKQGTRGTEAFF. The CDR3, as DNA: TGTGCCAGCAGTAAACAGGGGACAAGAGGGACTGAAGCTTTCTTT.

The chain couples TRBV19 to TRBJ2-2; 10 positions agree with TRBD2. The V segment lost 6 bases and the J segment 4 bases; nucleotides outside the gene matches: 5. CDR3 length: 15 residues. Germline CDR1 is LNHDA and CDR2 is SQIVND (reference sequence). As DNA, the CDR3 is TGTGCCAGTAGGACAAGCGGGAGGGGCACCGGGGAGCTGTTTTTT. Its protein product is CASRTSGRGTGELFF.

The chain carries TRBV29-1 and TRBJ1-1; D ambiguous. This CDR3 contains 11 residues. Per the germline V gene, CDR1 is SQVTM and CDR2 is ANQGSEA. V gave up 0 bases and J gave up 11 bases, with 10 bases separating them. CDR3 nucleotides: TGCAGCGTTGAAGATATGGGGAGGGCTTTCTTT. It codes for CSVEDMGRAFF.

The V gene is TRBV7-9, the J gene TRBJ2-5; TRBD2 matches at 13 bases. The V gene end was trimmed by 5 bases and the J gene end by 0 bases; junction bases not matched to a gene: 9. The germline gives CDR1 SEHNR, CDR2 FQNEAQ (reference sequence). The CDR3 is made up of 18 amino acids. The CDR3 DNA is TGTGCCAGCAGCGCCCGACTAGCGGGGGGACCGTACCAAGAGACCCAGTACTTC. Its translation is CASSARLAGGPYQETQYF.

DNA of the CDR3: TGCGCCAGCAGCGGCGGACAGCTCTACGAGCAGTACTTC. Its protein product is CASSGGQLYEQYF. This chain links TRBV5-1 with TRBJ2-7; D perhaps matches TRBD1 (6 bases). CDR1 is SGHRS, CDR2 YFSETQ, per germline. CDR3 length: 13 amino acids. Trimming stripped 4 bases from V and 3 bases from J, with 11 bases between.

The chain is built from TRBV2 and TRBJ2-3; D is ambiguous. This CDR3 has 13 residues. V lost 7 bases and J lost 4, with 12 bases in between. CDR1 and CDR2 from the germline V gene are SNHLY and FYNNEI. The CDR3 nucleotides are TGTGCCAGCATGCTAGTGAATCCAGATACGCAGTATTTT. Amino acids: CASMLVNPDTQYF. Combining the CDR3 with reference TRBV2 and TRBJ2-3 gives the whole variable domain EPEVTQTPSHQVTQMGQEVILRCVPISNHLYFYWYRQILGQKVEFLVSFYNNEISEKSEIFDDQFSVERPDGSNFTLKIRSTKLEDSAMYFCASMLVNPDTQYFGPGTRLTVL.

The rearrangement joins TRBV19 to TRBJ2-5, with D possibly being TRBD1 (5 bases). Germline V gene data show CDR1 as LNHDA and CDR2 as SQIVND (reference sequence). V was clipped by 3 bases and J by 9 bases, with 14 bases between them. The CDR3 length is 13 residues. This CDR3 reads CASSIGHEGAQYF. Written as DNA, the CDR3 is TGTGCCAGTAGTATCGGCCACGAAGGGGCCCAGTACTTC.

This chain links TRBV6-4 with TRBJ2-3; D is possibly TRBD2 (6 bases). Trimming pared 11 bases from V and 1 base from J, leaving 25 bases between. CDR1 is MRHNA, CDR2 SNTAGT, per germline. The CDR3 covers 17 residues. The CDR3 nucleotides read TGTGCCGCTAGTGGGAGTGTGGCGGGGTCTCGCACAGATACGCAGTATTTT. This translates into CAASGSVAGSRTDTQYF.

The CDR3 sequence: CASSLYRGSYEQYF. Here the CDR3 DNA reads TGTGCCAGCAGCTTATATCGGGGTTCCTACGAGCAGTACTTC. This rearrangement joins TRBV11-2 to TRBJ2-7, with D perhaps matching TRBD2 (5 bases). The CDR3 has 14 residues. Germline loops: CDR1 SGHAT, CDR2 FQNNGV. Trimming removed 2 bases at V and 1 base at J, with 9 bases between.

The chain recombines TRBV25-1 with TRBJ2-3; 11 bases agree with TRBD2. This CDR3 contains 17 residues. Germline-derived CDR1 and CDR2 are MGHDK and SYGVNS. The V segment lost 3 bases and the J segment 3 bases; nucleotides outside the gene matches: 8. The CDR3 sequence is CASSEVGLAGGTDTQYF. The CDR3 nucleotides read TGTGCCAGCAGTGAGGTGGGCCTAGCGGGGGGTACAGATACGCAGTATTTT.

This chain connects TRBV7-6 to TRBJ2-7, with 8 bases identical to TRBD1. CDR1 SGHVS and CDR2 FNYEAQ come from the germline V gene. The V gene end was trimmed by 4 bases and the J gene end by 1 base; junction bases not matched to a gene: 6. The CDR3 length is 15 residues. The CDR3 loop reads CASSSWTGRSYEQYF. The CDR3 coding sequence is TGTGCCAGCAGCTCCTGGACAGGGAGGTCCTACGAGCAGTACTTC.